Presented here are 31 T cell receptor beta chains from one specimen sequenced in a study of CD8 T cells in ankylosing spondylitis (dated by TCRdb to about 2017). Results and caveats for the whole study, not just this receptor: Blood from ankylosing spondylitis patients appeared to be characterized by a TCR beta motif made up of fewer than ten highly homologous amino acid variants.

Library method: 5' RACE. The sequencer was an Illumina HiSeq 2500. In-frame beta chains were kept once TCRdb had trimmed the public reads at Q25 with fastp and called clones with MiXCR. Rows merge per CDR3 protein into single entries with the most common DNA and genes. This sample holds 400,000 or so distinct CDR3 sequences; roughly 25% were observed only once. The ten largest clonotypes hold approximately 1% of the sample. The antigens these receptors bind are not known. Sequenced: blood, either unsorted or a sorted T cell fraction (not recorded which). The receptor source for this set is a male donor with ankylosing spondylitis.

This clonotype was counted between two and nine times. CDR3 loop: CASSGERGLDGYTF. CDR3 coding DNA: TGCGCCAGCAGCGGAGAACGGGGGCTGGATGGCTACACCTTC. This chain uses TRBV5-1 with TRBJ1-2; perhaps TRBD1 as D (6 bases). Trimming pared 4 bases from V and 6 bases from J, leaving 16 bases between. The germline V gene has CDR1 SGHRS and CDR2 YFSETQ. The CDR3 has 14 amino acids. Drawing the rest from reference TRBV5-1 and TRBJ1-2, the complete variable domain is KAGVTQTPRYLIKTRGQQVTLSCSPISGHRSVSWYQQTPGQGLQFLFEYFSETQRNKGNFPGRFSGRQFSNSRSEMNVSTLELGDSALYLCASSGERGLDGYTFGSGTRLTVV.

The J gene is TRBJ2-7, the V gene TRBV29-1, with 7 nucleotides matching TRBD1. Trimming took 6 bases from V and 0 from J; bases not matched to a gene: 5. Germline V gene sequence: CDR1 SQVTM, CDR2 ANQGSEA. This CDR3 region has 13 residues. CDR3 in amino acids: CSVAGTASYEQYF. For the CDR3, the DNA is TGCAGCGTGGCCGGGACAGCCTCCTACGAGCAGTACTTC.

The chain has TRBV10-3 and TRBJ2-7; the match to TRBD2 covers 13 bases. V lost 3 bases and J lost 5; bases outside the gene matches: 10. The CDR3 has 17 residues. Per the germline V gene, CDR1 is ENHRY and CDR2 is SYGVKD. The CDR3 loop reads CAISDPLLAGGPNEQYV. The CDR3 DNA sequence: TGTGCCATCAGTGACCCCCTACTAGCGGGAGGGCCCAACGAGCAGTACGTC.

This sequence joins TRBV4-2 and TRBJ2-2; either TRBD1 or TRBD2 may supply D (6 bases each). The germline V gene encodes CDR1 LGHNA and CDR2 YNFKEQ. V was trimmed by 0 bases and J by 3 bases, leaving 17 bases between them. The CDR3 consists of 18 residues. The CDR3: CASSQDLGVGGYTGELFF. The DNA of the CDR3 is TGTGCCAGCAGCCAAGATCTGGGGGTAGGGGGGTACACCGGGGAGCTGTTTTTT.

This clonotype occurred a few times. One end of the junction does not line up with germline, which may come from a read error. V gene TRBV10-1 combines with J gene TRBJ2-7, with 10 bases lining up with TRBD2. Germline lookup yields CDR1 WNHNN and CDR2 SYGVQD (reference sequence). There are 14 residues in the CDR3. CDR3 amino acids: CASSDLAGGHDQYF. The CDR3, as DNA: TGCGCCAGCAGTGATTTAGCGGGAGGCCACGACCAGTACTTC.

The chain links TRBV3-1 to TRBJ2-7; D remains unclear. Deletions cut 4 bases from V and 2 bases from J, with 12 bases between. The germline V gene has CDR1 LGHDT and CDR2 YNNKEL (reference sequence). The CDR3 totals 14 residues. The CDR3 DNA is TGTGCCAGCAGCCTATTTCGGCCTCCCTACGAGCAGTACTTC. Its translation is CASSLFRPPYEQYF.

In its sample, this clonotype was seen a few times. V gene TRBV7-2 combines with J gene TRBJ1-2, with 7 bases aligning to TRBD1. The junction had 4 bases not matched to a gene; V was cut back by 2 bases and J by 4 bases. The CDR3 contains 14 residues. Germline loops: CDR1 SGHTA, CDR2 FQGNSA. The CDR3 DNA reads TGTGCCAGCAGCTTATGGGACAGAGGCTATGGCTACACCTTC. The encoded protein is CASSLWDRGYGYTF.

This clonotype was picked up a small number of times. V is TRBV7-9 and J is TRBJ1-6; 9 bases map to TRBD1. CDR1 and CDR2 from the germline V gene are SEHNR and FQNEAQ (reference sequence). CDR3 length: 15 residues. V trimming: 5 bases; J trimming: 6 bases; junction bases outside the gene matches: 5. This CDR3 reads CASSQGTGSNSPLHF. Written as DNA, the CDR3 is TGTGCCAGCAGCCAAGGGACAGGGAGTAATTCACCCCTCCACTTT.

V gene TRBV15 combines with J gene TRBJ2-5; D gene unclear. Germline V CDR1 and CDR2: LNHNV, YYDKDF (reference sequence). The CDR3 spans 15 residues. Trimming shortened V by 2 bases and J by 3 bases, and 13 bases separated the two germline ends. CDR3 DNA sequence: TGTGCCACCAGCAGAAGGACGGCAGGAGAAGAGACCCAGTACTTC. This gives the protein CATSRRTAGEETQYF.

The gene calls are TRBV3-1 and TRBJ1-1, with a possible D match to TRBD1 (6 bases). This CDR3 region has 14 residues. Germline values: CDR1 LGHDT, CDR2 YNNKEL (reference sequence). V lost 4 bases and J lost 5, with 14 bases in between. CDR3 sequence reads: CASSPREQGTEAFF. In DNA form, the CDR3 reads TGTGCCAGCAGCCCCCGGGAGCAGGGGACTGAAGCTTTCTTT.

This clonotype was observed a few times. The gene calls are TRBV20-1 and TRBJ2-7; TRBD2 aligns across 14 bases. The germline gives CDR1 DFQATT, CDR2 SNEGSKA (reference sequence). The CDR3 sequence is 17 residues long. With 1 base clipped from V and 4 bases from J, the junction kept 9 bases outside the gene matches. CDR3 amino acids: CSARGDGLAGGRYEQYV. The CDR3 nucleotides are TGCAGTGCTAGAGGCGACGGACTAGCGGGAGGTCGGTACGAGCAGTACGTC.

A few counts support this clonotype. V and J are TRBV5-1 and TRBJ2-1, with D possibly matching TRBD1 (6 bases). The germline V gene has CDR1 SGHRS and CDR2 YFSETQ. Trimming shortened V by 4 bases and J by 9 bases, and 20 bases separated the two germline ends. There are 15 residues in the CDR3. The CDR3 reads CASSDQGPTASEQFF. The CDR3 coding sequence is TGCGCCAGCAGCGATCAGGGGCCAACTGCCAGTGAGCAGTTCTTC.

The chain carries TRBV5-1 and TRBJ2-4; no reliable D call. The germline V gene encodes CDR1 SGHRS and CDR2 YFSETQ. V lost 4 bases to trimming and J lost 3 bases, with 11 bases between them. The CDR3 runs 14 residues. As DNA, the CDR3 is TGCGCCAGCAGCCCCGGCATCGGCAAAAACATTCAGTACTTC. It codes for CASSPGIGKNIQYF.

This clonotype has more than one count but fewer than ten. The rearrangement links TRBV5-1 to TRBJ2-1; possible D gene TRBD1, 5 bases. CDR1 is SGHRS and CDR2 is YFSETQ in the germline V gene. The CDR3 spans 16 residues. V was cut by 0 bases and J by 6 bases, with 16 bases left in between. For the CDR3, the DNA is TGCGCCAGCAGCTTGGGAGGCAGGGCTATAGGCAATGAGCAGTTCTTC. It encodes CASSLGGRAIGNEQFF. Looking up the rest from reference TRBV5-1 and TRBJ2-1 gives the full variable domain: KAGVTQTPRYLIKTRGQQVTLSCSPISGHRSVSWYQQTPGQGLQFLFEYFSETQRNKGNFPGRFSGRQFSNSRSEMNVSTLELGDSALYLCASSLGGRAIGNEQFFGPGTRLTVL.

In this sample, this clonotype turned up a few times. This sequence joins TRBV12-3 or TRBV12-4 and TRBJ1-2, with D unresolved. Trimming took off 1 base at V and 8 bases at J, with 17 bases between the two ends. This CDR3 has 15 residues. The CDR3, as DNA: TGTGCCAGCAGTTTAGGTGGGTTCGAGGTCGGCGGCTACACCTTC. Protein sequence: CASSLGGFEVGGYTF.

Ten or more counts support this clonotype. The chain couples TRBV7-2 to TRBJ1-5, with 7 bases lining up with TRBD1. V trimming: 3 bases; J trimming: 4 bases; junction bases outside the gene matches: 6. Germline CDR1 reads SGHTA; CDR2 reads FQGNSA. This CDR3 comprises 15 residues. The CDR3 loop reads CASSFRGGLNQPQHF. The DNA for the CDR3 is TGTGCCAGCAGCTTCAGGGGGGGGTTGAATCAGCCCCAGCATTTT.

This clonotype was counted between two and nine times. The rearrangement links TRBV5-1 to TRBJ2-1; D possibly matches TRBD1 or TRBD2 (5 bases each). There are 15 residues in the CDR3. Trimming cost V 4 bases and J 1 base, with 12 bases left between them. Germline V gives CDR1 SGHRS, CDR2 YFSETQ. The CDR3 DNA follows: TGCGCCAGCAGCCCCCAGAGGGGTTCCTACAATGAGCAGTTCTTC. It encodes CASSPQRGSYNEQFF.

This clonotype was seen more than once but under ten times. V usage is TRBV15 and J usage is TRBJ2-3; TRBD1 might be the D (5 bases). This CDR3 spans 14 amino acids. Deletions cut 3 bases from V and 11 bases from J, with 18 bases between. CDR1 is LNHNV, CDR2 YYDKDF, per germline (reference sequence). CDR3 sequence reads: CATSRDTRRGGQYF. CDR3 DNA: TGTGCCACCAGCAGGGACACCCGACGAGGTGGGCAGTATTTT.

This clonotype was counted a few times. The chain recombines TRBV5-1 with TRBJ2-1; 8 bases fit TRBD2. CDR1 and CDR2 from the germline V gene are SGHRS and YFSETQ. This CDR3 has 13 amino acids. Germline trimming cut 3 bases from V and 8 bases from J; bases unmatched to any gene: 4. CDR3 in amino acids: CASSSGLGDEQFF. The CDR3 DNA is TGCGCCAGCAGCTCGGGACTAGGGGATGAGCAGTTCTTC.

This clonotype was counted only a few times. The rearrangement uses TRBV24-1 and TRBJ1-1; tentative D call: TRBD1 (6 bases). Trimming stripped 3 bases from V and 1 base from J, with 11 bases between. Germline V CDR1 and CDR2: KGHDR, SFDVKD. The CDR3 covers 15 residues. The CDR3 DNA sequence: TGTGCCACCAGTGATGGGGGGGCGGGGAACACTGAAGCTTTCTTT. This translates into CATSDGGAGNTEAFF.

In its sample, this clonotype was seen a few times. V is TRBV20-1 and J is TRBJ2-3; TRBD1 matches at 8 bases. V gave up 0 bases and J gave up 6 bases; unmatched junction bases: 8. Germline CDR1 is DFQATT and CDR2 is SNEGSKA (reference sequence). The CDR3 is made up of 15 amino acids. The CDR3 DNA follows: TGCAGTGCTAGAGATAAGCCAGGGGGCGAGGATACGCAGTATTTT. It specifies CSARDKPGGEDTQYF.

The chain couples TRBV7-8 to TRBJ2-1; D call uncertain. The germline CDR1 and CDR2 sequences are SGHVS and FQNEAQ. The CDR3 is made up of 14 amino acids. V lost 7 bases and J 9 bases, leaving 19 bases between the germline ends. The DNA of the CDR3 is TGTGCCAGCACCGACCAATTGGCCTTAGTTGAGCAGTTCTTC. It is translated as CASTDQLALVEQFF.

This chain links TRBV5-1 with TRBJ2-1; 13 positions agree with TRBD2. This CDR3 is 15 amino acids long. With V trimmed by 6 bases and J by 10 bases, 10 bases remained unmatched. Per germline, CDR1 SGHRS and CDR2 YFSETQ. The CDR3 loop reads CASIEGLAGVGEQFF. The CDR3 DNA follows: TGCGCCAGCATCGAAGGACTAGCGGGAGTTGGGGAGCAGTTCTTC.

The chain is built from TRBV11-2 and TRBJ1-3; D not resolved. Germline V CDR1 and CDR2: SGHAT, FQNNGV. This CDR3 is built from 17 residues. V lost 0 bases, J lost 0 bases, and 12 bases lay in between. CDR3 DNA sequence: TGTGCCAGCAGCTTAGATTTTGCGGAGAGCTCTGGAAACACCATATATTTT. Its protein is CASSLDFAESSGNTIYF.

The rearrangement joins TRBV24-1 to TRBJ2-2; D is undetermined. Germline CDR1 reads KGHDR; CDR2 reads SFDVKD. V was pared by 1 base and J by 3 bases, with 2 bases between. This CDR3 is 13 amino acids long. In nucleotides, the CDR3 is TGTGCCACCAGTGATTTCGACACCGGGGAGCTGTTTTTT. Protein sequence: CATSDFDTGELFF.

This clonotype occurred a few times. The V and J genes are TRBV7-2 and TRBJ1-5, with D unclear. The CDR3 spans 15 residues. Germline V gene sequence: CDR1 SGHTA, CDR2 FQGNSA. V was clipped by 5 bases and J by 4 bases, with 15 bases between them. In DNA, the CDR3 is TGTGCCAGCAGCCTGAAGACACCTCTTAATCAGCCCCAGCATTTT. Translated: CASSLKTPLNQPQHF. Drawing the rest from reference TRBV7-2 and TRBJ1-5, the complete variable domain is GAGVSQSPSNKVTEKGKDVELRCDPISGHTALYWYRQSLGQGLEFLIYFQGNSAPDKSGLPSDRFSAERTGGSVSTLTIQRTQQEDSAVYLCASSLKTPLNQPQHFGDGTRLSIL.

The chain has TRBV9 and TRBJ2-7; D is undetermined. The V gene lost 4 bases and the J gene lost 1 base, with 12 bases spanning the gap. CDR1 is SGDLS, CDR2 YYNGEE, per germline. The CDR3 extends over 14 amino acids. The CDR3 nucleotides are TGTGCCAGCAGCCCAACCGGGCATTCCTACGAGCAGTACTTC. Its translation is CASSPTGHSYEQYF. Variable domain in full (rest from reference TRBV9 and TRBJ2-7): DSGVTQTPKHLITATGQRVTLRCSPRSGDLSVYWYQQSLDQGLQFLIQYYNGEERAKGNILERFSAQQFPDLHSELNLSSLELGDSALYFCASSPTGHSYEQYFGPGTRLTVT.

The V and J genes are TRBV3-1 and TRBJ1-4, with D unresolved. The CDR3 runs to 18 residues. Per germline, CDR1 LGHDT and CDR2 YNNKEL (reference sequence). Trimming left V 1 base short and J 8 bases short, with 23 bases between. CDR3 protein: CASSQGLGRTANEEKLFF. The CDR3 nucleotides read TGTGCCAGCAGCCAAGGGCTGGGCCGGACCGCCAATGAGGAAAAACTGTTTTTT.

This clonotype was seen more than once but under ten times. V gene TRBV11-2 combines with J gene TRBJ2-5; D remains ambiguous. From germline, CDR1 is SGHAT and CDR2 FQNNGV. The ends were cut back, 3 bases at V and 5 bases at J, with 22 bases in the middle. CDR3 length: 17 amino acids. Here the CDR3 DNA reads TGTGCCAGCAGCTTCATTGGCACGTCTTACGCCGGGGAGACCCAGTACTTC. Encoded protein: CASSFIGTSYAGETQYF. The full variable domain, with the rest looked up from reference TRBV11-2 and TRBJ2-5, is EAGVAQSPRYKIIEKRQSVAFWCNPISGHATLYWYQQILGQGPKLLIQFQNNGVVDDSQLPKDRFSAERLKGVDSTLKIQPAKLEDSAVYLCASSFIGTSYAGETQYFGPGTRLLVL.

The chain combines TRBV3-1 with TRBJ2-7; possible D gene TRBD1, 7 bases. Germline V gene sequence: CDR1 LGHDT, CDR2 YNNKEL (reference sequence). The V gene lost 4 bases and the J gene lost 3 bases, with 16 bases spanning the gap. The CDR3 covers 15 residues. CDR3 amino acids: CASSPQGGGIYEQYF. The CDR3 region has the DNA TGTGCCAGCAGCCCCCAGGGGGGCGGAATCTACGAGCAGTACTTC.

This clonotype came up a few times. This chain joins TRBV5-1 and TRBJ2-7; 10 bases line up with TRBD1. After removal of 4 bases from V and 3 bases from J, the junction contained 10 bases not matched to a gene. The CDR3 is 16 amino acids. Germline CDR1 SGHRS, CDR2 YFSETQ. The CDR3 spells CASSRGQGQGNYEQYF. The CDR3 coding sequence is TGCGCCAGCAGCCGAGGTCAGGGACAGGGGAACTACGAGCAGTACTTC.